This T cell receptor beta chain stems from a study of CD8 T cells in Susac syndrome. Study-wide context: Among the sequenced Susac syndrome patients, five or six had active disease while about eight were in remission. Study observations and caveats: In Susac syndrome, the CD4+ T cell repertoires did not show clonal expansion.

The RNA input was about 0.5 to 1 ug, and it was reverse transcribed with random hexamers. Coverage of TCR beta CDR3 amplification by immunoSEQ multiplex PCR extended to 54 Vbeta and 13 Jbeta. TCRdb called the immunoSEQ multiplex PCR reads again in MiXCR, with one record for every CDR3 protein. Seen here are some 250,000 distinct CDR3 sequences, about 96% observed once, and the top ten hold about 0.094%. On this clonotype itself: Its antigen is undetermined.

V lost 5 bases, J lost 0 bases, and 11 bases lay in between. This CDR3 contains 15 residues. Germline V CDR1 and CDR2: SEHNR, FQNEAQ (reference sequence). TEMRA cells were enriched by FACS, while CD8+ and CD4+ T cells were obtained through a negative isolation that was performed magnetically. The chain links TRBV7-9 to TRBJ2-1; D possibly corresponds to TRBD2 (5 bases). This TCR came from a human donor with Susac syndrome. Specimen: CD4+ T cells from PBMCs. CDR3 loop: CASSLLDFSYNEQFF. In DNA, the CDR3 is TGTGCCAGCAGCCTCTTGGACTTCTCCTACAATGAGCAGTTCTTC.